Listed here is a single TCR beta chain. Treatment: randomized to nivolumab then ipilimumab (arm A) or the reverse (arm B). DNA-damaging chemotherapy had not been given to any patient beforehand. Sorted cells were live CD3+CD8+, lacking CD19 and CD56, from PBMCs. TCRdb keeps only in-frame clones here, not all; method: immunoSEQ multiplex PCR. The sample includes some 10,000 clones, over 75% of them seen just once. This sample stems from a study of sequential checkpoint blockade in melanoma. About the study: First-line arms were nivolumab then ipilimumab, or the reverse, randomized 1:1. After both sequences, patients received maintenance nivolumab.

V shed 5 bases and J 3 bases; nucleotides not matched to a gene: 9. Germline V CDR1 and CDR2: MNHEY, SMNVEV (reference sequence). The CDR3 has 16 residues. This receptor was obtained from a human donor with melanoma. The rearrangement links TRBV27 to TRBJ2-3; 9 bases are a match to TRBD1. The sample consisted of CD8+ T cells sorted from blood (inferred from file names), taken from a patient given nivolumab and ipilimumab in sequence. CDR3 loop: CASSPYRDRETDTQYF. The CDR3 bases are TGTGCCAGCAGTCCCTACCGGGACAGGGAGACAGATACGCAGTATTTT.